The T cell receptor beta chain under discussion was sequenced for a study of blood T cell repertoires in COVID-19. The method was immunoSEQ multiplex PCR; TCRdb's version includes in-frame clones alone and lacks a portion of them. The data show about 140,000 clones, approximately 83% seen once. From germline, CDR1 is MNHEY and CDR2 SMNVEV (reference sequence). The V gene lost 5 bases and the J gene lost 7 bases, with 17 bases spanning the gap. The CDR3 length is 15 residues. This sequence joins TRBV27 and TRBJ1-4; possible D gene TRBD1, 5 bases. The sequenced material came from peripheral blood. The receptor's source is an older woman with acute or convalescent COVID-19. The CDR3 nucleotides are TGTGCCAGCAGTCCGTGGCGGGGGTCCGGTGAAAAACTGTTTTTT. Protein: CASSPWRGSGEKLFF.